These 17 T cell receptor beta chains originate from one sample sequenced in a study of blood T cell repertoires in COVID-19. The protocol was immunoSEQ multiplex PCR, while the TCRdb copy is restricted to in-frame clones and leaves out a portion. This table holds 200,000 to 250,000 clones, approximately 80% found once. Input material: PBMCs or T cells enriched from blood (not recorded which). Receptors were obtained from a woman aged 60 to 75 who had recovered from COVID-19.

The genes are TRBV18 and TRBJ1-1; TRBD1 might be the D (6 bases). Trimming cost V 8 bases and J 4 bases, with 17 bases left between them. The germline gives CDR1 KGHSH, CDR2 LQKENI. CDR3 length: 14 amino acids. The CDR3 protein is CASLLDTGFTEAFF. For the CDR3, the DNA is TGTGCCAGCCTCCTTGACACAGGGTTCACTGAAGCTTTCTTT.

The chain links TRBV7-9 to TRBJ1-2; 9 bases are shared with TRBD1. CDR1 is SEHNR and CDR2 is FQNEAQ in the germline V gene (reference sequence). This CDR3 contains 14 residues. The V and J ends lost 3 bases and 4 bases, in that order; junction bases with no gene match: 3. The CDR3 DNA is TGTGCCAGCAGCTTTGGGACAGGGACCTATGGCTACACCTTC. Its protein product is CASSFGTGTYGYTF.

The genes are TRBV27 and TRBJ1-2; 8 nucleotides match TRBD1. Germline V CDR1 and CDR2: MNHEY, SMNVEV (reference sequence). The CDR3 contains 13 residues. J gave up 4 bases and V 4 bases, and 2 bases lay outside the gene matches. In nucleotides, the CDR3 is TGTGCCAGCAGTTACGGGACAGGCTATGGCTACACCTTC. Translated: CASSYGTGYGYTF.

This chain uses TRBV7-6 with TRBJ2-2, with TRBD2 identical over 10 bases. V shed 5 bases, J shed 7 bases, and the junction held 16 bases outside the gene matches. Germline CDR1 reads SGHVS; CDR2 reads FNYEAQ. CDR3 length equals 18 residues. CDR3 protein: CASSLPLRLAGVGGELFF. The CDR3 DNA reads as TGTGCCAGCAGCCTTCCTCTCCGGCTAGCGGGAGTGGGCGGGGAGCTGTTTTTT.

This clone was recorded once. The rearrangement joins TRBV15 to TRBJ2-7; 10 nucleotides agree with TRBD1. Looked up from germline, CDR1 is LNHNV and CDR2 is YYDKDF (reference sequence). The CDR3 totals 15 residues. Germline trimming cut 5 bases from V and 6 bases from J; bases unmatched to any gene: 10. CDR3 region: CATSFTTGGATEQYF. The CDR3 region has the DNA TGTGCCACCAGCTTCACGACAGGGGGCGCGACCGAGCAGTACTTC.

This clone appeared a few times. The chain joins TRBV14 to TRBJ1-6; D is ambiguous. Trimming took off 1 base at V and 5 bases at J, with 9 bases between the two ends. CDR1 SGHDN and CDR2 FVKESK come from the germline V gene. This CDR3 comprises 15 residues. The CDR3 sequence: CASSQVRSNNSPLHF. CDR3 coding DNA: TGTGCCAGCAGCCAAGTTCGGAGTAATAATTCACCCCTCCACTTT.

The chain employs TRBV9 and TRBJ1-4, with 8 nucleotides matching TRBD1. The CDR3 loop spans 14 amino acids. Per the germline V gene, CDR1 is SGDLS and CDR2 is YYNGEE. Trimming at V came to 4 bases and at J to 8 bases, leaving 7 bases not matched to a gene. The CDR3 here is CASSSDRGREKLFF. CDR3 nucleotide sequence: TGTGCCAGCAGCTCTGACAGGGGTCGAGAAAAACTGTTTTTT. Variable domain in full (rest from reference TRBV9 and TRBJ1-4): DSGVTQTPKHLITATGQRVTLRCSPRSGDLSVYWYQQSLDQGLQFLIQYYNGEERAKGNILERFSAQQFPDLHSELNLSSLELGDSALYFCASSSDRGREKLFFGSGTQLSVL.

The CDR3 bases are TGTGCCAGCAGCTTAAGACCCCCAACCGGGGAGGTCGGAGGGGAGCTGTTTTTT. Translation: CASSLRPPTGEVGGELFF. The chain has TRBV7-3 and TRBJ2-2, with a possible D match to TRBD2 (6 bases). This CDR3 is 18 amino acids long. V shed 1 base and J shed 8 bases, with 23 bases lying between them. Germline CDR1 and CDR2: SGHTA and FQGTGA.

On this clone: At the DNA level, this CDR3 is encoded by other sequences in the same sample as well. The V call is TRBV3-1 (or the pseudogene TRBV3-2), the J call TRBJ1-1; D gene unclear. Germline V gene lookup returns CDR1 LGHDT and CDR2 YNNKEL (reference sequence). This CDR3 has 14 residues. V dropped 1 base and J dropped 1 base, with 7 bases sitting between them. In nucleotides, the CDR3 is TGTGCCAGCAGCCAAGGGCGGCCGAACACTGAAGCTTTCTTT. It translates to CASSQGRPNTEAFF.

The chain recombines TRBV7-2 with TRBJ1-2; the D is unclear. The CDR3 is made up of 13 amino acids. With 1 base removed from V and 2 bases from J, the gap between germline ends came to 5 bases. The germline gives CDR1 SGHTA, CDR2 FQGNSA. The CDR3 sequence: CASSLERNYGYTF. The CDR3 bases are TGTGCCAGCAGCTTAGAGAGAAACTATGGCTACACCTTC. The full variable domain, rest sourced from reference TRBV7-2 and TRBJ1-2, is GAGVSQSPSNKVTEKGKDVELRCDPISGHTALYWYRQSLGQGLEFLIYFQGNSAPDKSGLPSDRFSAERTGGSVSTLTIQRTQQEDSAVYLCASSLERNYGYTFGSGTRLTVV.

The chain recombines TRBV29-1 with TRBJ2-1; 9 nucleotides align to TRBD2. The V gene end was trimmed by 4 bases and the J gene end by 5 bases; junction bases not matched to a gene: 12. Per the germline V gene, CDR1 is SQVTM and CDR2 is ANQGSEA. CDR3 size: 16 residues. This chain's CDR3 is CSVGARGGRRDNEQFF. The CDR3 region has the DNA TGCAGCGTTGGCGCGCGGGGGGGCCGGAGGGACAATGAGCAGTTCTTC.

This clone was picked up one time. The genes are TRBV29-1 and TRBJ2-4; tentatively, D is TRBD2 (6 bases). Germline lookup yields CDR1 SQVTM and CDR2 ANQGSEA. The CDR3 is 13 residues long. The V gene lost 6 bases and the J gene lost 1 base, with 10 bases spanning the gap. Here the CDR3 reads CSVWGRAKNIQYF. CDR3 sequence (DNA): TGCAGCGTCTGGGGGAGGGCCAAAAACATTCAGTACTTC.

The V gene is TRBV29-1, the J gene TRBJ2-7; 10 bases map to TRBD1. The germline V gene has CDR1 SQVTM and CDR2 ANQGSEA. CDR3 length equals 13 residues. Trimming removed 6 bases from V and 4 bases from J; junction bases left unmatched: 6. CDR3 loop: CSVGQGSGYEQYF. Here the CDR3 DNA reads TGCAGCGTGGGACAGGGGTCGGGTTACGAGCAGTACTTC.

This rearrangement joins TRBV6-1 to TRBJ2-5, with TRBD2 identical over 11 bases. Germline V CDR1 and CDR2: MNHNS, SASEGT. The J segment lost 3 bases and the V segment lost 0 bases, leaving 9 bases of the junction unmatched. The length of the CDR3 is 18 residues. CDR3 in DNA: TGTGCCAGCAGTGAAGCGTATAGCGGGGGGGCATCCAAAGAGACCCAGTACTTC. Residues: CASSEAYSGGASKETQYF.

This chain connects TRBV28 to TRBJ1-1, with a possible D match to TRBD1 (5 bases). The germline V gene encodes CDR1 MDHEN and CDR2 SYDVKM. This CDR3 spans 13 amino acids. Trimming shortened V by 5 bases and J by 1 base, and 8 bases separated the two germline ends. This CDR3 reads CASSIGQNTEAFF. The CDR3 bases are TGTGCCAGCAGTATCGGACAGAACACTGAAGCTTTCTTT.

This chain connects TRBV13 to TRBJ2-3; 7 bases align to TRBD2. Looked up from germline, CDR1 is PRHDT and CDR2 is FYEKMQ (reference sequence). V shed 1 base, J shed 6 bases, and the junction held 10 bases outside the gene matches. The CDR3 has 16 residues. In nucleotides, the CDR3 is TGTGCCAGCAGCTTAGACGGGCTAGCGGCGGGGGATACGCAGTATTTT. This gives the protein CASSLDGLAAGDTQYF.

This chain uses TRBV7-6 with TRBJ2-3; D remains unclear. Germline V gene sequence: CDR1 SGHVS, CDR2 FNYEAQ. The CDR3 covers 11 residues. Between the trimmed V and J ends, which lost 5 bases and 4 bases, there was a span of 4 bases. The CDR3: CASSLSDTQYF. The CDR3 DNA is TGTGCCAGCAGCCTCTCAGATACGCAGTATTTT.